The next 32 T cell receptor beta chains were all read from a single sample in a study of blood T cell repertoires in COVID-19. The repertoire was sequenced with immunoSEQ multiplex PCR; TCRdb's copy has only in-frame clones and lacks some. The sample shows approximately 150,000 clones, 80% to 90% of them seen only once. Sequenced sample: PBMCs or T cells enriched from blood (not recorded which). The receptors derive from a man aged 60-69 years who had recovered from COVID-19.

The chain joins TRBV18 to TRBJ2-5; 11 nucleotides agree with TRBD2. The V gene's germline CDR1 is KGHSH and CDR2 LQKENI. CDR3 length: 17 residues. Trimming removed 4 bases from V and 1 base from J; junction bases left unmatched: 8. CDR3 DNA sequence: TGTGCCAGCTCACAACTAGCGGGAGTGAGCGGCCAAGAGACCCAGTACTTC. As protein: CASSQLAGVSGQETQYF.

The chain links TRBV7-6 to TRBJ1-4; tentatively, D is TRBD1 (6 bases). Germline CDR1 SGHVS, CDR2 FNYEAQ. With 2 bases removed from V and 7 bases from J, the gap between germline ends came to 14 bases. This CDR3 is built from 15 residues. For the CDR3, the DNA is TGTGCCAGCAGCTTAAGAGCACAGGGTGTTGAAAAACTGTTTTTT. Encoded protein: CASSLRAQGVEKLFF.

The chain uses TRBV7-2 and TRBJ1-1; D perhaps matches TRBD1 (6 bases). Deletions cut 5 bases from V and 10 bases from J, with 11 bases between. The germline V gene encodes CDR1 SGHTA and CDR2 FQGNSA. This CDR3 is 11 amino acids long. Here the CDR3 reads CASSPDRIAFF. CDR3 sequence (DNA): TGTGCCAGCAGCCCAGACAGGATAGCTTTCTTT.

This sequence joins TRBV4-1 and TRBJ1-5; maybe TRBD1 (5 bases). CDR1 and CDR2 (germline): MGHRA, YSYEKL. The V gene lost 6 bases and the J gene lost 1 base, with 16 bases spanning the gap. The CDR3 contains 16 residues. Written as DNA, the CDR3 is TGCGCCAGCAGTCCAAAGGGGCCGGACAGCAATCAGCCCCAGCATTTT. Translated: CASSPKGPDSNQPQHF.

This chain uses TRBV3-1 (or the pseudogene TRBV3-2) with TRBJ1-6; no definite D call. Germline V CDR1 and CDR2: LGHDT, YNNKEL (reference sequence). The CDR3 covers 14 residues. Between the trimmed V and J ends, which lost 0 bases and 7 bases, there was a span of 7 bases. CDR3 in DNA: TGTGCCAGCAGCCAAGAATACGGGAATTCACCCCTCCACTTT. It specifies CASSQEYGNSPLHF.

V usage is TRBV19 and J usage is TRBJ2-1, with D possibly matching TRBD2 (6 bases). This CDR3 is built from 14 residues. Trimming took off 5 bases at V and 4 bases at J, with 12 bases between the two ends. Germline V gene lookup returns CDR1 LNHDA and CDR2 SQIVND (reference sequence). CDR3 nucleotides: TGTGCCAGTAGTCCGGGACTTCGTTACAATGAGCAGTTCTTC. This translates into CASSPGLRYNEQFF.

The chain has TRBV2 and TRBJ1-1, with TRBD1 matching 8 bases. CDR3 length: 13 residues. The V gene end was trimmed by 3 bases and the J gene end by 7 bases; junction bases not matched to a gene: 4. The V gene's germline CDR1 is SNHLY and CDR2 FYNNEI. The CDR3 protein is CASSETGALEAFF. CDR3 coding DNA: TGTGCCAGCAGTGAGACAGGGGCTCTTGAAGCTTTCTTT.

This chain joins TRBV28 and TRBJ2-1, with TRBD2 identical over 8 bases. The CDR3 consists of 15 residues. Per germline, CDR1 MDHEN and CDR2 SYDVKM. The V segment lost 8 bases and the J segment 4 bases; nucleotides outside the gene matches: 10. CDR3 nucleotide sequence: TGTGCCAGCTCCCGTTCTCCGGGGGGGTACAATGAGCAGTTCTTC. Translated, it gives CASSRSPGGYNEQFF.

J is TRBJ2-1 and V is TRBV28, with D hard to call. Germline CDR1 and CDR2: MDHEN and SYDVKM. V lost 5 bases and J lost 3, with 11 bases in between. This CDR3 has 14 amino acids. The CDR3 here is CASSGLIDYNEQFF. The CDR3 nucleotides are TGTGCCAGCAGTGGGCTGATTGACTACAATGAGCAGTTCTTC.

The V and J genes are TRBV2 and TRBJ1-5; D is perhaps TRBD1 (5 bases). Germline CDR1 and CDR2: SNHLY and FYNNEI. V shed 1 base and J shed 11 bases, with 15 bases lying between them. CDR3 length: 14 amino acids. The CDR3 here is CASSEEPRVPAQHF. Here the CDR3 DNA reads TGTGCCAGCAGTGAAGAACCCAGGGTGCCGGCCCAGCATTTT.

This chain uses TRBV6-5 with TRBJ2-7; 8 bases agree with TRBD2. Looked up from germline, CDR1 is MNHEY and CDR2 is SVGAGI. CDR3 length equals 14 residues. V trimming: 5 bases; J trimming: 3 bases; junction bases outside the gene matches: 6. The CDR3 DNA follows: TGTGCCAGCAGTCGGACTAGCAGTTACTACGAGCAGTACTTC. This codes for CASSRTSSYYEQYF.

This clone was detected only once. The CDR3 sequence: CASSLGARETQYF. The CDR3 nucleotides are TGTGCCAGCAGCTTAGGGGCTCGAGAGACCCAGTACTTC. This sequence joins TRBV13 and TRBJ2-5; D gene ambiguous. The CDR3 extends over 13 amino acids. Germline CDR1 reads PRHDT; CDR2 reads FYEKMQ (reference sequence). Trimming took 0 bases from V and 4 from J, leaving 6 bases between them.

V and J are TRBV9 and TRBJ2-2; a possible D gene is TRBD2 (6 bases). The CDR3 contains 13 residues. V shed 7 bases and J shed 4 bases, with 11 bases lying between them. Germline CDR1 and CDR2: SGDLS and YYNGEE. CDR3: CASRRASTGELFF. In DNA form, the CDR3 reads TGTGCCAGCCGGAGGGCGAGCACCGGGGAGCTGTTTTTT.

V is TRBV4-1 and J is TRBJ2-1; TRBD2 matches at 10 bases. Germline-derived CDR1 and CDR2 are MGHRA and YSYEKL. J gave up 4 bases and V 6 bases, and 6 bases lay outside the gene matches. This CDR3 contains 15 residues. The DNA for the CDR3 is TGCGCCAGCAGGCCCAGCGGGGGGGTATACAATGAGCAGTTCTTC. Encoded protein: CASRPSGGVYNEQFF.

DNA for the CDR3: TGTGCCACCAGTAGCACCAATGAGCAGTTCTTC. It specifies CATSSTNEQFF. This rearrangement joins TRBV15 to TRBJ2-1; D remains unclear. With 6 bases removed from V and 6 bases from J, the gap between germline ends came to 6 bases. The CDR3 length is 11 residues. Looked up from germline, CDR1 is LNHNV and CDR2 is YYDKDF (reference sequence).

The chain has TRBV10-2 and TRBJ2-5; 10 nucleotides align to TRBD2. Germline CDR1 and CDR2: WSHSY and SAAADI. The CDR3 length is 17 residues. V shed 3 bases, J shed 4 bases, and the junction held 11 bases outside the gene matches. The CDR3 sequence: CASSEVAGGPRPETQYF. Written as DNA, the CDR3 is TGCGCCAGCAGTGAAGTAGCGGGGGGCCCTAGGCCAGAGACCCAGTACTTC.

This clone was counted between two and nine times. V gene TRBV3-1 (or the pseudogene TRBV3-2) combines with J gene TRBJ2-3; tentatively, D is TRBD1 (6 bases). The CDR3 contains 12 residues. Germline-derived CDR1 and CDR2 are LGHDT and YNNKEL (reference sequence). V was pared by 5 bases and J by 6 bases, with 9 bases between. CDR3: CASSYTGDTQYF. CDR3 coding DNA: TGTGCCAGCAGCTACACAGGGGATACGCAGTATTTT.

Written as DNA, the CDR3 is TGCAGCGTGTCTTGGGGCCGTGGCACTGAAGCTTTCTTT. Its translation is CSVSWGRGTEAFF. The chain recombines TRBV29-1 with TRBJ1-1; D may be TRBD1 (5 bases). CDR1 is SQVTM and CDR2 is ANQGSEA in the germline V gene. With 6 bases removed from V and 4 bases from J, the gap between germline ends came to 15 bases. This CDR3 has 13 amino acids. Supplemented by reference TRBV29-1 and TRBJ1-1, the full variable domain reads SAVISQKPSRDICQRGTSLTIQCQVDSQVTMMFWYRQQPGQSLTLIATANQGSEATYESGFVIDKFPISRPNLTFSTLTVSNMSPEDSSIYLCSVSWGRGTEAFFGQGTRLTVV.

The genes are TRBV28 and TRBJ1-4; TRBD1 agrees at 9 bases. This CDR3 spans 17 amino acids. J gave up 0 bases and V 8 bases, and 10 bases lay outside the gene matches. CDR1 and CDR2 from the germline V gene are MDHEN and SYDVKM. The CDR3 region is CASALTGGSATNEKLFF. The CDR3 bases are TGTGCCAGCGCCCTGACAGGGGGGTCAGCAACTAATGAAAAACTGTTTTTT.

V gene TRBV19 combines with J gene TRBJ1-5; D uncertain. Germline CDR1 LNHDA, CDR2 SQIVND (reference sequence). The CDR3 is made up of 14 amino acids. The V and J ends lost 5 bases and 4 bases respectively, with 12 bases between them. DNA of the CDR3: TGTGCCAGTAGTGTAACAAACAGTAATCAGCCCCAGCATTTT. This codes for CASSVTNSNQPQHF.

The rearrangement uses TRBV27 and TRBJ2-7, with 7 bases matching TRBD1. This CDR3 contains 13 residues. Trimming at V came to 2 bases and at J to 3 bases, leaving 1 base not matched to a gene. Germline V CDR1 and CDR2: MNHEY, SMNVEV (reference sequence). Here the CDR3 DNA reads TGTGCCAGCAGTTTAGGGGACAGCTACGAGCAGTACTTC. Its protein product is CASSLGDSYEQYF.

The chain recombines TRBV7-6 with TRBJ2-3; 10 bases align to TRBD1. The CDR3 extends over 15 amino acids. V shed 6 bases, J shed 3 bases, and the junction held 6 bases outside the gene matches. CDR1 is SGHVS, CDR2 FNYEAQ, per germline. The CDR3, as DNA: TGTGCCAGCAGGCGGGACAGGGGTGGGACAGATACGCAGTATTTT. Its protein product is CASRRDRGGTDTQYF.

The CDR3 DNA reads as TGTGCCAGCAGCCCCACAGGGGTGGAGCCAGATACGCAGTATTTT. This codes for CASSPTGVEPDTQYF. The chain employs TRBV2 and TRBJ2-3; 7 bases are a match to TRBD1. V dropped 6 bases and J dropped 4; count of bases not matched to a gene: 10. CDR1 SNHLY and CDR2 FYNNEI come from the germline V gene. This CDR3 is built from 15 residues.

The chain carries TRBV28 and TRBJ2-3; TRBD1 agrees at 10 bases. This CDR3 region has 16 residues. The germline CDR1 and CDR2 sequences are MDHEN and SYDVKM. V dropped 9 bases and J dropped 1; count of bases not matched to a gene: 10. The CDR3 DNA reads TGTGCCAGTAGAAACACCGGGACAGGGGGCACAGATACGCAGTATTTT. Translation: CASRNTGTGGTDTQYF.

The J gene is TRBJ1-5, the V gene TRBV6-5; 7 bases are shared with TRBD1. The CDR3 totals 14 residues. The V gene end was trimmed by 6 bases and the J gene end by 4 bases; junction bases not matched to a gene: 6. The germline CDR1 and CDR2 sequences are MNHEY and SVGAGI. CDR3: CASRPGQFNQPQHF. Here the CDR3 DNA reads TGTGCCAGCAGACCGGGACAGTTTAATCAGCCCCAGCATTTT.

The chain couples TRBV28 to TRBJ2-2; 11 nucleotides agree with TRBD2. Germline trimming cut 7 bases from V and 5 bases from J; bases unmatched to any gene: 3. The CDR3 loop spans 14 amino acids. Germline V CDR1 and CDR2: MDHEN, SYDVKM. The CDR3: CASTTSGGTGELFF. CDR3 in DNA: TGTGCCAGCACTACTAGCGGGGGAACCGGGGAGCTGTTTTTT.

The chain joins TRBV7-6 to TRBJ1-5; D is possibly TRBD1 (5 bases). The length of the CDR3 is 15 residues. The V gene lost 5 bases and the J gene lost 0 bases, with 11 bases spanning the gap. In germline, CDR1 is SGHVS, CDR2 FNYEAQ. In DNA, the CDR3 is TGTGCCAGCAGCCGGTCAGGGAATAGCAATCAGCCCCAGCATTTT. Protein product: CASSRSGNSNQPQHF.

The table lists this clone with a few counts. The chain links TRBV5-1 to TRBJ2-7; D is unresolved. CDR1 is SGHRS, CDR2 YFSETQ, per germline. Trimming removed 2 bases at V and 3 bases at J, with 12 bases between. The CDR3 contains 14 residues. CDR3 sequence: CASSFVSAVYEQYF. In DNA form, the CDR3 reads TGCGCCAGCAGCTTTGTCTCGGCGGTCTACGAGCAGTACTTC.

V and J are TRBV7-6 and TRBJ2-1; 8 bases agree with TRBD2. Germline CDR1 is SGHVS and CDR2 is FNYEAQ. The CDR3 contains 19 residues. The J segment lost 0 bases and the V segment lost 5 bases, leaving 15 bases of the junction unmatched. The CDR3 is CASSQRASGPFSSYNEQFF. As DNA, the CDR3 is TGTGCCAGCAGCCAGCGGGCTAGCGGGCCCTTTAGCTCCTACAATGAGCAGTTCTTC.

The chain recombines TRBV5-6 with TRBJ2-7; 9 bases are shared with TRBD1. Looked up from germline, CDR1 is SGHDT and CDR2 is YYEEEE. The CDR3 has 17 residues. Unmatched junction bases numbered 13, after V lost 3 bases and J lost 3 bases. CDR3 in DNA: TGTGCCAGCAGCTGGAACCCCGGCGGGACAGGGTACTACGAGCAGTACTTC. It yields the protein CASSWNPGGTGYYEQYF. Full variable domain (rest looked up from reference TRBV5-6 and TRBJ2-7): DAGVTQSPTHLIKTRGQQVTLRCSPKSGHDTVSWYQQALGQGPQFIFQYYEEEERQRGNFPDRFSGHQFPNYSSELNVNALLLGDSALYLCASSWNPGGTGYYEQYFGPGTRLTVT.

The CDR3 DNA follows: TGTGCCAGCAGTTTCGGGACACATGGCTACACCTTC. As protein: CASSFGTHGYTF. The chain carries TRBV7-8 and TRBJ1-2, with D tentatively TRBD1 (6 bases). This CDR3 is built from 12 residues. In germline, CDR1 is SGHVS, CDR2 FQNEAQ. V was cut by 6 bases and J by 6 bases, with 11 bases left in between.

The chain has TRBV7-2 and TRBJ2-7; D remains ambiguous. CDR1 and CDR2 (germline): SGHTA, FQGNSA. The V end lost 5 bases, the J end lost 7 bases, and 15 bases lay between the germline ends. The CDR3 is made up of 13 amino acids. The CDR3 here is CASSPRLVGEQYF. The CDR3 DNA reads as TGTGCCAGCAGCCCCAGACTTGTCGGGGAGCAGTACTTC. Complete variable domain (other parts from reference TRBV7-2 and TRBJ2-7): GAGVSQSPSNKVTEKGKDVELRCDPISGHTALYWYRQSLGQGLEFLIYFQGNSAPDKSGLPSDRFSAERTGGSVSTLTIQRTQQEDSAVYLCASSPRLVGEQYFGPGTRLTVT.